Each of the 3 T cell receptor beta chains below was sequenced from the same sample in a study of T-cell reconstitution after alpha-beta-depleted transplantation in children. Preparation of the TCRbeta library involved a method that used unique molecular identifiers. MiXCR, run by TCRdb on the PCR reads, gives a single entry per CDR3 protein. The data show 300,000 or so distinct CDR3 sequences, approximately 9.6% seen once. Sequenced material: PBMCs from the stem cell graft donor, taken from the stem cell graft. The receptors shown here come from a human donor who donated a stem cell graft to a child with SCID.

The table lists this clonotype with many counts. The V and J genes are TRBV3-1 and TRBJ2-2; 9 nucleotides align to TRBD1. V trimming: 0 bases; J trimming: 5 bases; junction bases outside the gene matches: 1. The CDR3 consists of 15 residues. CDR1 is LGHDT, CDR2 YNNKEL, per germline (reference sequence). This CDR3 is CASSQEGQGTGELFF. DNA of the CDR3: TGTGCCAGCAGCCAAGAGGGACAGGGTACCGGGGAGCTGTTTTTT. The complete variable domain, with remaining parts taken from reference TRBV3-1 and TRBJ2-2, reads DTAVSQTPKYLVTQMGNDKSIKCEQNLGHDTMYWYKQDSKKFLKIMFSYNNKELIINETVPNRFSPKSPDKAHLNLHINSLELGDSAVYFCASSQEGQGTGELFFGEGSRLTVL.

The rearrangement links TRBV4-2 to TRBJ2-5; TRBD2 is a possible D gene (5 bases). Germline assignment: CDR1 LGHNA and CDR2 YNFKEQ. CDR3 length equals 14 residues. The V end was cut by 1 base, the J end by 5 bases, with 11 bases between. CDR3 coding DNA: TGTGCCAGCAGCCAAGTCGTGGGGAGCGAGACCCAGTACTTC. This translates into CASSQVVGSETQYF.

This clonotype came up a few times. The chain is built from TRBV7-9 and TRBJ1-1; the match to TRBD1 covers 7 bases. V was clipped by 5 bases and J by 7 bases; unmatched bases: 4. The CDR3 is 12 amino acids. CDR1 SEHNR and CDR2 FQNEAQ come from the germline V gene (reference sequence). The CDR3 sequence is CASSRDRVEAFF. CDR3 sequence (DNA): TGTGCCAGCAGCCGCGACAGGGTTGAAGCTTTCTTT.